The 9 T cell receptor beta chains reported below all come from one sample, sequenced in a study of post-analysis software for immune sequencing data. Study-wide points: In patients, TRBV5-6, TRBV5-1 and TRBV20-1 belonged to five TRBV segments found more frequently than in controls.

Unique-molecular-identifier-tagged TCR beta cDNA libraries were used. Using its own MiXCR run on the PCR reads, TCRdb lists one record per CDR3 protein. The sample yields roughly 170,000 distinct CDR3 sequences, 25% to 35% seen once. These receptors lack a known antigen. Sequenced: blood. The source is a girl aged 5-17 years with multiple sclerosis.

Points on this clonotype: It may be a read error: a sequence one base away is much more abundant. The chain couples TRBV12-3 or TRBV12-4 to TRBJ2-3; D remains ambiguous. This CDR3 region has 13 residues. CDR3 in DNA: TGTGCCAGCAGGCCCGATGGCACAGATATGCAGTATTTT. As protein: CASRPDGTDMQYF.

CDR3 DNA: TGTGCCACTACGAAGGACTGGGTTGGCAGCACTGAAGCTTTCTTT. Protein sequence: CATTKDWVGSTEAFF. The rearrangement uses TRBV15 and TRBJ1-1; D unclear. The V gene's germline CDR1 is LNHNV and CDR2 YYDKDF (reference sequence). The CDR3 covers 15 residues. V gave up 9 bases and J gave up 4 bases, with 21 bases separating them.

Ten or more counts support this clonotype. The chain is built from TRBV5-1 and TRBJ2-3; 15 bases are shared with TRBD2. In germline, CDR1 is SGHRS, CDR2 YFSETQ. The CDR3 loop spans 17 amino acids. Germline trimming cut 4 bases from V and 4 bases from J; bases unmatched to any gene: 7. The CDR3 coding sequence is TGCGCCAGCAGCCCGGCGGGACTAGCGGGAGGATCAGATACGCAGTATTTT. This gives the protein CASSPAGLAGGSDTQYF.

Note on this clonotype: Sequence at one end of the junction differs from germline and may be a read error. The chain joins TRBV29-1 to TRBJ2-6; 8 nucleotides match TRBD1. Germline CDR1 and CDR2: SQVTM and ANQGSEA. The CDR3 is 15 residues long. The CDR3: CSVVFSKTGANVRTF. The CDR3 nucleotides read TGCAGCGTTGTGTTTAGTAAGACAGGGGCCAACGTCCGGACTTTC.

The CDR3 region has the DNA TGTGCCAGCTCACCAGTAGCGGGAGGAATAGAAAATGAGCAGTTCTTC. Translating gives CASSPVAGGIENEQFF. V and J are TRBV18 and TRBJ2-1; 10 nucleotides agree with TRBD2. The junction had 8 bases not matched to a gene; V was cut back by 2 bases and J by 7 bases. The CDR3 has 16 amino acids. Germline-derived CDR1 and CDR2 are KGHSH and LQKENI.

This chain joins TRBV10-3 and TRBJ2-7; 8 positions agree with TRBD1. Looked up from germline, CDR1 is ENHRY and CDR2 is SYGVKD. The CDR3 length is 14 residues. With V trimmed by 1 base and J by 3 bases, 2 bases remained unmatched. This chain's CDR3 is CAISEWDRNYEQYF. DNA for the CDR3: TGTGCCATCAGTGAGTGGGACAGGAACTACGAGCAGTACTTC.

This clonotype was observed at least ten times. This chain joins TRBV20-1 and TRBJ2-4; D is perhaps TRBD2 (6 bases). This CDR3 comprises 18 residues. Trimming stripped 2 bases from V and 3 bases from J, with 23 bases between. Germline V CDR1 and CDR2: DFQATT, SNEGSKA (reference sequence). CDR3 sequence (DNA): TGCAGTGCTAGACGACGCCGGGACTTCCCTTCTGACAAAAACATTCAGTACTTC. Translated, it gives CSARRRRDFPSDKNIQYF.

In its sample, this clonotype was seen a few times. This chain links TRBV7-9 with TRBJ2-1; 8 bases map to TRBD2. CDR1 and CDR2 (germline): SEHNR, FQNEAQ (reference sequence). The CDR3 contains 15 residues. V lost 2 bases and J lost 4; bases outside the gene matches: 4. The CDR3 loop reads CASSLSGGSYNEQFF. The CDR3 region has the DNA TGTGCCAGCAGCTTAAGCGGGGGCTCATACAATGAGCAGTTCTTC.

In this sample, this clonotype turned up a few times. The genes are TRBV7-8 and TRBJ2-1, with 8 nucleotides matching TRBD2. Germline CDR1 and CDR2: SGHVS and FQNEAQ. V gave up 3 bases and J gave up 7 bases; unmatched junction bases: 8. This CDR3 has 15 residues. The CDR3 coding sequence is TGTGCCAGCAGCTTGGGGCTAGCGGGTGATAATGAGCAGTTCTTC. It translates to CASSLGLAGDNEQFF.